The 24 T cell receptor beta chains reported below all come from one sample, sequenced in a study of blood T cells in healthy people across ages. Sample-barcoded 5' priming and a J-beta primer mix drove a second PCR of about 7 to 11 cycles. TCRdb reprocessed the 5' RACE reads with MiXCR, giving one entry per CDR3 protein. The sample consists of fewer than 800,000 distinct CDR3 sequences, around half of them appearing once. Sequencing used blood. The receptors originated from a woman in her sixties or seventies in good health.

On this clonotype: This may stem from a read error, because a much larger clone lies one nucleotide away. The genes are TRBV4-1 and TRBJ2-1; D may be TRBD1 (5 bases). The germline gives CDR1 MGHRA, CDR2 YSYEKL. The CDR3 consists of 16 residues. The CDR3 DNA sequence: TGCGCCAGCAGCCAAAGACAGTCAAGCTCCTACAATGTGCAGTTCTTC. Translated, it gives CASSQRQSSSYNVQFF.

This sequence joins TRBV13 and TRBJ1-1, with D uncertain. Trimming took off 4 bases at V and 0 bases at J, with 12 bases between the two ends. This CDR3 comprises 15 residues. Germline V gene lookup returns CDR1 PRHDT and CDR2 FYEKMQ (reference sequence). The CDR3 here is CASSSPDAMNTEAFF. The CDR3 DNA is TGTGCCAGCAGCTCCCCGGACGCCATGAACACTGAAGCTTTCTTT.

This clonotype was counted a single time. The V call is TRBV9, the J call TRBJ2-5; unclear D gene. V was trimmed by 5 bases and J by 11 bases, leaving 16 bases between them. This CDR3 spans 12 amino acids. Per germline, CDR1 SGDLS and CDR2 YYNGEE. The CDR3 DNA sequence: TGTGCCAGCAGTGCCTCTGGGGTGGAGCAGTACTTC. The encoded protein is CASSASGVEQYF.

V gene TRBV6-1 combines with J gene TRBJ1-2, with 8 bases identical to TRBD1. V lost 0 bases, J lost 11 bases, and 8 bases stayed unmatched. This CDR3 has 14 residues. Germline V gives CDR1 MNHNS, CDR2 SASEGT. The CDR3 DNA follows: TGTGCCAGCAGTGAAGCGCCAAGGACAGGGTTTTACACCTTC. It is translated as CASSEAPRTGFYTF.

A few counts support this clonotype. The CDR3 DNA follows: TGCAGCGCAGAGCATAGCGGGCAAAATACGCAGTATTTT. Translating it yields CSAEHSGQNTQYF. The chain joins TRBV29-1 to TRBJ2-3; 7 bases map to TRBD2. The CDR3 covers 13 residues. After removal of 7 bases from V and 7 bases from J, the junction contained 11 bases not matched to a gene. CDR1 and CDR2 (germline): SQVTM, ANQGSEA.

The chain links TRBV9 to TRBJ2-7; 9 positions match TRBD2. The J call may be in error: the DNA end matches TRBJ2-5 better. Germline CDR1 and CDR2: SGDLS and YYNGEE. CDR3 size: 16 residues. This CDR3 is CASSVGAGGPRETQYF. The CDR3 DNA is TGTGCCAGCAGCGTTGGGGCGGGAGGGCCTAGGGAGACCCAGTACTTC.

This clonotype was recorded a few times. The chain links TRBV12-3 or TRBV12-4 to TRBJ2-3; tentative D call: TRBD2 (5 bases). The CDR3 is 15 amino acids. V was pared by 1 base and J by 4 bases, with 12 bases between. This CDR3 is CASSLGRAVSDTQYF. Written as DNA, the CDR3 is TGTGCCAGCAGTTTAGGCAGAGCGGTATCAGATACGCAGTATTTT.

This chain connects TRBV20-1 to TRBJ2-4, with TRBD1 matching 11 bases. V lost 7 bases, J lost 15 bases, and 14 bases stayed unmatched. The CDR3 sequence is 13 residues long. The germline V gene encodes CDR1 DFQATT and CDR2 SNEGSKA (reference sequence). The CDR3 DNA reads TGCAGTGTACCCGGGACAGGGGGGCGATCGCTGTACTTC. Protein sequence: CSVPGTGGRSLYF.

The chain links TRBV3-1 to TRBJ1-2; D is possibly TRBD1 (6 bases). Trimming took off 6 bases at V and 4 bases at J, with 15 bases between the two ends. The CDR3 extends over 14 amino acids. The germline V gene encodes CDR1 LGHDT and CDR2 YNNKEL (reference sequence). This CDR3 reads CASRLQGRPYGYTF. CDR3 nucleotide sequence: TGTGCCAGCAGGCTACAGGGAAGGCCCTATGGCTACACCTTC.

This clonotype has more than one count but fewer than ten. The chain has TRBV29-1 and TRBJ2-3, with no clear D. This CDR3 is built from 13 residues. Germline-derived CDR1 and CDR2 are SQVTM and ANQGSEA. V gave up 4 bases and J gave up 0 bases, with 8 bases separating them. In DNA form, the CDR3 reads TGCAGCGTTGGTAACTATAGCACAGATACGCAGTATTTT. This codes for CSVGNYSTDTQYF.

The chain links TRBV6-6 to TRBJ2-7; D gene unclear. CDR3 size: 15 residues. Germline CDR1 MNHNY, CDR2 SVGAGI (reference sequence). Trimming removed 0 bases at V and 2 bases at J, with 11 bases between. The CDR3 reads CASSYSRGYAYEQYF. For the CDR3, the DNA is TGTGCCAGCAGTTACTCGCGCGGTTACGCCTACGAGCAGTACTTC.

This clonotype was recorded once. The CDR3 coding sequence is TGCAGTGCTCGGATTCCCCGGGGCCCCTACAATGAGCAGTTCTTC. As protein: CSARIPRGPYNEQFF. This chain uses TRBV20-1 with TRBJ2-1; D tentatively fits TRBD1 or TRBD2 (5 bases each). CDR1 DFQATT and CDR2 SNEGSKA come from the germline V gene (reference sequence). Trimming shortened V by 5 bases and J by 2 bases, and 16 bases separated the two germline ends. CDR3 size: 15 residues.

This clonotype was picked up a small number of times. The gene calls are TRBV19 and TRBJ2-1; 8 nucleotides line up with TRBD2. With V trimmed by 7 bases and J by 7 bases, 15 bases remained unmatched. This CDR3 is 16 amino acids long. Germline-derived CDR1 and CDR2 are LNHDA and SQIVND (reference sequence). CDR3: CASTPLGSGKRNEQFF. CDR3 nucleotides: TGTGCCAGTACCCCGTTGGGTAGCGGGAAGAGGAATGAGCAGTTCTTC. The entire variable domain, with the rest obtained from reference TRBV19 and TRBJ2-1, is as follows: DGGITQSPKYLFRKEGQNVTLSCEQNLNHDAMYWYRQDPGQGLRLIYYSQIVNDFQKGDIAEGYSVSREKKESFPLTVTSAQKNPTAFYLCASTPLGSGKRNEQFFGPGTRLTVL.

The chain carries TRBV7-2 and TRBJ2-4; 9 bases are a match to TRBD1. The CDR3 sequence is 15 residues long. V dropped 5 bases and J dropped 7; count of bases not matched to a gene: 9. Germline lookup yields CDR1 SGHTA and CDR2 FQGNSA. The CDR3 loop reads CASSPQGAARNIQYF. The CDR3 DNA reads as TGTGCCAGCAGCCCACAGGGGGCGGCAAGGAACATTCAGTACTTC. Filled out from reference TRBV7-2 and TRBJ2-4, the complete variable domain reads GAGVSQSPSNKVTEKGKDVELRCDPISGHTALYWYRQSLGQGLEFLIYFQGNSAPDKSGLPSDRFSAERTGGSVSTLTIQRTQQEDSAVYLCASSPQGAARNIQYFGAGTRLSVL.

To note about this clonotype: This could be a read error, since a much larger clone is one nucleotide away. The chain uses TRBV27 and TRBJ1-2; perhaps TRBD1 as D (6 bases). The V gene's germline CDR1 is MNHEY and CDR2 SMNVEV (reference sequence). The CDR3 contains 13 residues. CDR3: CTSSFGGSYGYTF. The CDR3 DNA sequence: TGTACCAGCAGTTTTGGGGGCTCCTATGGCTACACCTTC.

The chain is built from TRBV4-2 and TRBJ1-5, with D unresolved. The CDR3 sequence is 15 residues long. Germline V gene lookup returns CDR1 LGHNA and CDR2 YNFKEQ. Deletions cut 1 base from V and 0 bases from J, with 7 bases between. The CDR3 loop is CASSQASYSNQPQHF. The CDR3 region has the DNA TGTGCCAGCAGCCAAGCGAGTTATAGCAATCAGCCCCAGCATTTT.

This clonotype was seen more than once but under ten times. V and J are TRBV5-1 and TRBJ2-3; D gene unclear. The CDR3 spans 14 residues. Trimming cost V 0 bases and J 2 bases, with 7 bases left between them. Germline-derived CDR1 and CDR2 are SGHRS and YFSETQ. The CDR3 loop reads CASSLASVTDTQYF. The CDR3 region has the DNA TGCGCCAGCAGCTTGGCGTCAGTCACAGATACGCAGTATTTT.

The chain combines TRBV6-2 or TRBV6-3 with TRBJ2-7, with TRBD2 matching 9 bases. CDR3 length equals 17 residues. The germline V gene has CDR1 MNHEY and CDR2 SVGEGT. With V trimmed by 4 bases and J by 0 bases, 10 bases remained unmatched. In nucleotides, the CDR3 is TGTGCCAGCAGTTTCTCTCAGCTAGCGGGGACCTCCTACGAGCAGTACTTC. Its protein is CASSFSQLAGTSYEQYF.

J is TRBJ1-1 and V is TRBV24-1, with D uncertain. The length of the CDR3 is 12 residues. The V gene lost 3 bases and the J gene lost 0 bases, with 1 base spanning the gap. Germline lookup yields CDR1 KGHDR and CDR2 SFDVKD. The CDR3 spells CATSDMNTEAFF. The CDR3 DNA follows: TGTGCCACCAGTGATATGAACACTGAAGCTTTCTTT.

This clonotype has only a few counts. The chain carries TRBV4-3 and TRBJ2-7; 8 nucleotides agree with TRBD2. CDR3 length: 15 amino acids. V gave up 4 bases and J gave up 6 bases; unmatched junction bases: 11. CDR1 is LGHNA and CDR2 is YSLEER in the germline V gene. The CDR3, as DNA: TGCGCCAGCAGCCGAGGGACTAGTTTGTCGCGCGAGCAGTACTTC. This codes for CASSRGTSLSREQYF.

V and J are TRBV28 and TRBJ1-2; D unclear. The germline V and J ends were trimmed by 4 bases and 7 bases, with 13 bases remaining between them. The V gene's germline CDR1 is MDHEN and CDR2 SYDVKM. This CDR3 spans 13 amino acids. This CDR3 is CASSSPQVRGYTF. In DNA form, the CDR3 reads TGTGCCAGCAGTTCCCCCCAGGTCCGTGGCTACACCTTC.

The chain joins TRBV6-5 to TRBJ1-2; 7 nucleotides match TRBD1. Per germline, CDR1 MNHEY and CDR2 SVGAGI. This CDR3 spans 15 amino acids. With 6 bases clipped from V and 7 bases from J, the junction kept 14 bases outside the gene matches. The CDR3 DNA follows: TGTGCCAGCAGGCGACGGTACAGGGGAATGGGTGGCTACACCTTC. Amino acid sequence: CASRRRYRGMGGYTF.

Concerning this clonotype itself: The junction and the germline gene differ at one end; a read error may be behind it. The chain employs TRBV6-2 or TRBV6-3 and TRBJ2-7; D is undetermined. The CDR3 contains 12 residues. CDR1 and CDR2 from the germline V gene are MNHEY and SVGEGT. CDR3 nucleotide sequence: TGTGCCGGCAGTCCCCGACAAGACGAGCAGTACTTC. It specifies CAGSPRQDEQYF.

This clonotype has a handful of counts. For the CDR3, the DNA is TGTGCCAGCAGCAGGGGACAACCGGGCACAGATACGCAGTATTTT. This encodes CASSRGQPGTDTQYF. V gene TRBV7-2 combines with J gene TRBJ2-3, with D perhaps TRBD1 (6 bases). The V and J ends lost 5 bases and 1 base respectively, with 13 bases between them. Germline V gene data show CDR1 as SGHTA and CDR2 as FQGNSA. The CDR3 spans 15 residues.